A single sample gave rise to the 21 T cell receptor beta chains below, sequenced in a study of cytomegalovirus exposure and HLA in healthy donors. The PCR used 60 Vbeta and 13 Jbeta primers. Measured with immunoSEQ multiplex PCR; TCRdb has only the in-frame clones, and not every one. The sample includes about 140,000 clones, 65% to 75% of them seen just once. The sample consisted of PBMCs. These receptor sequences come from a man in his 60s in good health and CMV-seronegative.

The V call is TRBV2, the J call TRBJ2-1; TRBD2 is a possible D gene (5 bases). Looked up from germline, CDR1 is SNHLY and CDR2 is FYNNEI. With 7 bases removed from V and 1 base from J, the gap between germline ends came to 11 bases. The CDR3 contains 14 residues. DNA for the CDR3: TGTGCCAGCAAACCGGACTTATCCTACAATGAGCAGTTCTTC. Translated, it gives CASKPDLSYNEQFF.

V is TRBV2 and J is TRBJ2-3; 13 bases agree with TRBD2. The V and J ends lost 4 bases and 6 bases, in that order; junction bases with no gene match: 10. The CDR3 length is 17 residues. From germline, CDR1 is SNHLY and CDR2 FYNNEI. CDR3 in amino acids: CASSGISGLAGRDTQYF. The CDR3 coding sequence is TGTGCCAGCAGTGGTATTTCGGGACTAGCGGGGCGGGATACGCAGTATTTT.

The CDR3 DNA is TGTGCCAGCAGCCAAGGAGCTAGCGCAACGACCTACAATGAGCAGTTCTTC. Protein product: CASSQGASATTYNEQFF. This chain connects TRBV4-2 to TRBJ2-1; D is possibly TRBD2 (6 bases). CDR1 LGHNA and CDR2 YNFKEQ come from the germline V gene. Trimming cost V 1 base and J 2 bases, with 15 bases left between them. The CDR3 has 17 amino acids.

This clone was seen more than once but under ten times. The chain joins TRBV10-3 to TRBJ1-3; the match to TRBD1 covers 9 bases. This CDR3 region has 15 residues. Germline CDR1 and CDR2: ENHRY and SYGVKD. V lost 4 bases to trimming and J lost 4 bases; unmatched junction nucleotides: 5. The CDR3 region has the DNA TGTGCCATCAGTGTGGGACAGGGTGCCGGAAACACCATATATTTT. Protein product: CAISVGQGAGNTIYF.

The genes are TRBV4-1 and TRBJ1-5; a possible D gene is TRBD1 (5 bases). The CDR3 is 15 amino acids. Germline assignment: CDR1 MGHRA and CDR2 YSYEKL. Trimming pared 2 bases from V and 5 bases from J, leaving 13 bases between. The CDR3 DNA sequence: TGCGCCAGCAGCCAACAAATAGGAGGGGATCAGCCCCAGCATTTT. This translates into CASSQQIGGDQPQHF.

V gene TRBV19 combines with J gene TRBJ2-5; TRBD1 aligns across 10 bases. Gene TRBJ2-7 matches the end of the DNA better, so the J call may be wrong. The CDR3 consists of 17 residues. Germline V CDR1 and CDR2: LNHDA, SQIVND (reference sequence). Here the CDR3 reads CASSPRGTGESSYEQYF. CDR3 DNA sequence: TGTGCCAGTAGTCCACGGGGGACAGGGGAGAGCTCCTACGAGCAGTACTTC.

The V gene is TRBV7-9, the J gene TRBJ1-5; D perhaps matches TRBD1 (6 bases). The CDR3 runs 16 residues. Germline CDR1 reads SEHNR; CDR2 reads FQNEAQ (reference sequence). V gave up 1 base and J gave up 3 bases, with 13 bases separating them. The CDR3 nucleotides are TGTGCCAGCAGCTTAGGGGGAACAGGGTCCAATCAGCCCCAGCATTTT. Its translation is CASSLGGTGSNQPQHF.

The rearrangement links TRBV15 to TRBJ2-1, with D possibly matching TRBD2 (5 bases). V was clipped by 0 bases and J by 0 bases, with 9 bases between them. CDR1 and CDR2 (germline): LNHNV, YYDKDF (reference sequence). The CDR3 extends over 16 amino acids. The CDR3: CATSRDVGSSYNEQFF. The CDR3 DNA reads TGTGCCACCAGCAGAGACGTAGGGAGCTCCTACAATGAGCAGTTCTTC. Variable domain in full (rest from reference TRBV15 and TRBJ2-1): DAMVIQNPRYQVTQFGKPVTLSCSQTLNHNVMYWYQQKSSQAPKLLFHYYDKDFNNEADTPDNFQSRRPNTSFCFLDIRSPGLGDTAMYLCATSRDVGSSYNEQFFGPGTRLTVL.

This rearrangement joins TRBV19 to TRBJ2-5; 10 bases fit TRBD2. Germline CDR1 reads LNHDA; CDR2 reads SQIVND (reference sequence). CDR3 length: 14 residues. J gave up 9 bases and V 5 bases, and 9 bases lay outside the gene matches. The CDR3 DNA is TGTGCCAGTAGTTTGACTAGCGGGTTGAATGCCCAGTACTTC. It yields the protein CASSLTSGLNAQYF.

The CDR3 coding sequence is TGTGCCAGTAGTCGGACTAGCTTGTACGAGCAGTACTTC. Protein: CASSRTSLYEQYF. This chain joins TRBV19 and TRBJ2-7; 8 positions match TRBD2. In germline, CDR1 is LNHDA, CDR2 SQIVND (reference sequence). Trimming cost V 5 bases and J 4 bases; bases outside gene matches: 4. This CDR3 region has 13 residues.

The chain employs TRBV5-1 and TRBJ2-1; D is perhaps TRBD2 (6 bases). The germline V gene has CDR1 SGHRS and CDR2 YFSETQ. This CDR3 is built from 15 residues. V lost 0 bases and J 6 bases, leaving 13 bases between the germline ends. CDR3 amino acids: CASSLGGVGANEQFF. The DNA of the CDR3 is TGCGCCAGCAGCTTGGGGGGGGTAGGGGCCAATGAGCAGTTCTTC.

The CDR3 DNA follows: TGCGCCAGCAGCCCAGACAGGGGGCACGATACGCAGTATTTT. Its protein is CASSPDRGHDTQYF. J is TRBJ2-3 and V is TRBV5-1; 10 nucleotides agree with TRBD1. The CDR3 totals 14 residues. The V and J ends lost 4 bases and 6 bases, in that order; junction bases with no gene match: 5. Germline CDR1 is SGHRS and CDR2 is YFSETQ.

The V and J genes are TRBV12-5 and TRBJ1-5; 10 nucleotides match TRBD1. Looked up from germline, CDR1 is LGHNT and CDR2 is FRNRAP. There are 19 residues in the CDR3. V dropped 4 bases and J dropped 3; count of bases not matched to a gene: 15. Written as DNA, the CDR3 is TGTGCTAGTGGTTCGCTCCGGGACAGGGGAGGTTCGGTCAATCAGCCCCAGCATTTT. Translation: CASGSLRDRGGSVNQPQHF.

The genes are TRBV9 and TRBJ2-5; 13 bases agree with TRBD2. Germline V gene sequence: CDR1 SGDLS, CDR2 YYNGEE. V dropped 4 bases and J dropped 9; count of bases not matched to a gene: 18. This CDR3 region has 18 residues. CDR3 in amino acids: CASSSSPGLAGWPQAQYF. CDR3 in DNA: TGTGCCAGCAGCTCCTCTCCGGGACTAGCGGGGTGGCCTCAGGCCCAGTACTTC.

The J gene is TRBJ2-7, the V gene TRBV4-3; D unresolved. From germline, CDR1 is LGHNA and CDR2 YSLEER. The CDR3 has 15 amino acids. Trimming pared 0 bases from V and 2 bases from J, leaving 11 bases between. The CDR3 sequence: CASSQDNAETYEQYF. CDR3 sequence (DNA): TGCGCCAGCAGCCAAGATAACGCGGAGACCTACGAGCAGTACTTC.

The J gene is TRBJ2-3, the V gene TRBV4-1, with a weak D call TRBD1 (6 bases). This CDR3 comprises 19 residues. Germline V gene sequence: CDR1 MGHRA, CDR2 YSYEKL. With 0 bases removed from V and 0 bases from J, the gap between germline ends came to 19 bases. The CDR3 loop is CASSQDPESGQTSTDTQYF. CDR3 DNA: TGCGCCAGCAGCCAAGACCCCGAATCCGGACAGACTAGCACAGATACGCAGTATTTT.

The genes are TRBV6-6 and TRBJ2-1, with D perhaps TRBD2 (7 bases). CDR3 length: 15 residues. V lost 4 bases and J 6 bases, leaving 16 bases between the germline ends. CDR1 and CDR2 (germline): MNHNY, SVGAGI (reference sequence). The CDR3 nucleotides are TGTGCCAGCAGTTCCCGAGGGGGGGCGACCAATGAGCAGTTCTTC. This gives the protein CASSSRGGATNEQFF.

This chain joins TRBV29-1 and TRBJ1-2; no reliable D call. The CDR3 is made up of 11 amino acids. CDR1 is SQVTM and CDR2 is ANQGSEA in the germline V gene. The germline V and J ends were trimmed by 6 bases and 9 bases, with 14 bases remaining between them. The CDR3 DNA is TGCAGCGTCGGTTTCGTCGAGCGCTACACCTTC. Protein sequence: CSVGFVERYTF.

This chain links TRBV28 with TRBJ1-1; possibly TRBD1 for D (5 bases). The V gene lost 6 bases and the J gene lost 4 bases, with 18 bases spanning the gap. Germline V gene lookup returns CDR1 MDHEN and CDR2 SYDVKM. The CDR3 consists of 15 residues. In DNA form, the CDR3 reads TGTGCCAGCAGCCGCAGGTGGGGGGGAGGCACTGAAGCTTTCTTT. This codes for CASSRRWGGGTEAFF.

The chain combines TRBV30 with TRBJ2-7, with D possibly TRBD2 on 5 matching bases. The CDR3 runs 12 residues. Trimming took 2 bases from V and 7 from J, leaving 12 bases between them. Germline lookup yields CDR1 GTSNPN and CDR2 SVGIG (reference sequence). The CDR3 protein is CAWSKEVGEQYF. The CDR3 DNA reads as TGTGCCTGGAGTAAGGAGGTGGGGGAGCAGTACTTC. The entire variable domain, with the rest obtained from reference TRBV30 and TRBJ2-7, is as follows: SQTIHQWPATLVQPVGSPLSLECTVEGTSNPNLYWYRQAAGRGLQLLFYSVGIGQISSEVPQNLSASRPQDRQFILSSKKLLLSDSGFYLCAWSKEVGEQYFGPGTRLTVT.

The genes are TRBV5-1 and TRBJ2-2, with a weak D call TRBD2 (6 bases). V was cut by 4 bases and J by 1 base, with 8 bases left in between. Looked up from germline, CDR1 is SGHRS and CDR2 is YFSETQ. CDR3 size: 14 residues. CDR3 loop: CASSRRGNTGELFF. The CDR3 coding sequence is TGCGCCAGCAGCCGGCGGGGGAACACCGGGGAGCTGTTTTTT. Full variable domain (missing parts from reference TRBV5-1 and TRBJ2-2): KAGVTQTPRYLIKTRGQQVTLSCSPISGHRSVSWYQQTPGQGLQFLFEYFSETQRNKGNFPGRFSGRQFSNSRSEMNVSTLELGDSALYLCASSRRGNTGELFFGEGSRLTVL.